This T cell receptor (beta chain) was sequenced for a study of T cell repertoires in cytomegalovirus infection. In the study overall: CMV infection together with matching HLA type was indicated by public TCR beta signatures. Whole-study results and caveats: CMV-specific TCR beta clonotypes restricted by HLA-C were the ones dominating the ex vivo response. Carriage of CMV together with the relevant HLA was identifiable through cumulative public TCR beta family frequency.

Using its own MiXCR run on the reads, TCRdb lists one record per CDR3 protein. The data contain over 150,000 distinct CDR3 sequences, 17% of them seen just once; the ten biggest clones take up almost 25%. This clonotype was counted ten times or more. Its antigen is not identified. This CDR3 is 16 amino acids long. J was trimmed by 4 bases and V by 3 bases; bases with no gene match: 11. The clonotype was recovered from a human donor in good health (CMV status not recorded). Some clones in this sample may be carry-over from other donors' samples. The rearrangement links TRBV12-3 or TRBV12-4 to TRBJ2-5; 7 positions match TRBD2. The material sequenced was CD8+ T cells from PBMCs. The CDR3: CASSLKRGPPGETQYF. CDR3 nucleotides: TGTGCCAGCAGTTTGAAGCGGGGTCCGCCGGGAGAGACCCAGTACTTC.